This T cell receptor beta chain was captured by sequencing in a study of blood T cell repertoires in COVID-19. In the study overall: Acute and convalescent COVID-19 specimens originated in the United States, Italy and Spain. From T cells, B-cell-depleted T cells, or PBMCs came the material, which was cDNA or gDNA.

Study processing details: Cell counts per sample came from amplifying reference gene primers. The assay was immunoSEQ multiplex PCR, and TCRdb's table has in-frame clones only and misses some. V and J calls and clone size are copied from that table; D and trimming were computed from the DNA. The sample yields fewer than 90,000 clones, roughly 90% seen once. Germline-derived CDR1 and CDR2 are MNHNS and SASEGT. The length of the CDR3 is 16 residues. The junction had 5 bases not matched to a gene; V was cut back by 1 base and J by 4 bases. This TCR derives from a man older than 75 in a cohort sampled during active COVID-19. The specimen sequenced was peripheral blood. The chain joins TRBV6-1 to TRBJ2-2; the match to TRBD1 covers 8 bases. The CDR3: CASSEVVTGVTGELFF. DNA for the CDR3: TGTGCCAGCAGTGAAGTGGTGACAGGGGTCACCGGGGAGCTGTTTTTT.